Shown below are 13 T cell receptor beta chains from a single sample sequenced in a study of T cell changes during pregnancy in multiple sclerosis. Clones were read by immunoSEQ multiplex PCR, and TCRdb kept only the in-frame ones, dropping some. Of around 55,000 clones in the sample, 94% are singletons; the top ten hold about 3.2%. Sample: CD8+ T cells from peripheral blood mononuclear cells, taken in the third trimester of pregnancy. These receptors came from a female donor with multiple sclerosis, enrolled in a pregnancy study.

Here the CDR3 reads CASSLVRVNYTIYF. CDR3 nucleotides: TGTGCCAGCAGCTTAGTCAGGGTCAACTACACCATATATTTT. This sequence joins TRBV11-2 and TRBJ1-3, with D maybe TRBD1 (5 bases). The CDR3 totals 14 residues. V lost 1 base, J lost 8 bases, and 12 bases lay in between. From germline, CDR1 is SGHAT and CDR2 FQNNGV.

The chain uses TRBV19 and TRBJ1-5; D gene ambiguous. Germline V gives CDR1 LNHDA, CDR2 SQIVND (reference sequence). The V end was cut by 6 bases, the J end by 7 bases, with 13 bases between. The CDR3 is 13 amino acids. CDR3 sequence: CASSWGGSQPQHF. DNA for the CDR3: TGTGCCAGTAGCTGGGGAGGGAGCCAGCCCCAGCATTTT.

This chain uses TRBV7-4 with TRBJ1-1, with TRBD1 matching 8 bases. Germline CDR1 reads SGHVT; CDR2 reads SQSDAQ. The CDR3 loop spans 14 amino acids. Unmatched junction bases numbered 7, after V lost 3 bases and J lost 7 bases. CDR3 loop: CASSFERTGREAFF. The DNA of the CDR3 is TGTGCCAGCAGCTTCGAACGGACAGGGCGTGAAGCTTTCTTT.

The V gene is TRBV27, the J gene TRBJ2-3; 7 bases line up with TRBD2. V was pared by 4 bases and J by 2 bases, with 21 bases of the junction left unmatched. Germline CDR1 MNHEY, CDR2 SMNVEV (reference sequence). The CDR3 is 20 amino acids. CDR3 sequence: CASSYIRLARNLGLTDTQYF. As DNA, the CDR3 is TGTGCCAGCAGTTATATCCGACTAGCCAGAAACTTGGGACTCACAGATACGCAGTATTTT.

This rearrangement joins TRBV5-1 to TRBJ1-1; D perhaps matches TRBD1 (5 bases). Trimming took off 0 bases at V and 2 bases at J, with 8 bases between the two ends. CDR1 and CDR2 (germline): SGHRS, YFSETQ. The CDR3 sequence is 14 residues long. Here the CDR3 reads CASSLVGGNTEAFF. CDR3 bases: TGCGCCAGCAGCTTGGTGGGGGGAAACACTGAAGCTTTCTTT.

The chain links TRBV5-5 to TRBJ1-4; 7 nucleotides align to TRBD1. V lost 2 bases, J lost 6 bases, and 10 bases stayed unmatched. Germline CDR1 and CDR2: SGHKS and YYEKEE (reference sequence). The length of the CDR3 is 16 residues. The CDR3 nucleotides read TGTGCCAGCAGCTTACTCTACAGGGGCGGGGATGAAAAACTGTTTTTT. Amino acids: CASSLLYRGGDEKLFF. The whole variable domain, filled in from reference TRBV5-5 and TRBJ1-4, reads DAGVTQSPTHLIKTRGQQVTLRCSPISGHKSVSWYQQVLGQGPQFIFQYYEKEERGRGNFPDRFSARQFPNYSSELNVNALLLGDSALYLCASSLLYRGGDEKLFFGSGTQLSVL.

The chain is built from TRBV20-1 and TRBJ2-3; D remains ambiguous. The CDR3 spans 11 residues. Trimming took off 6 bases at V and 6 bases at J, with 10 bases between the two ends. Per germline, CDR1 DFQATT and CDR2 SNEGSKA (reference sequence). CDR3: CSAPLMDTQYF. The CDR3, as DNA: TGCAGTGCCCCTCTTATGGATACGCAGTATTTT.

V usage is TRBV23-1 and J usage is TRBJ1-5; 7 nucleotides line up with TRBD1. TRBV23-1 is an open reading frame whose function is uncertain. V gave up 4 bases and J gave up 1 base; unmatched junction bases: 1. CDR3 length: 14 amino acids. The DNA for the CDR3 is TGCGCCAGCAGTCCAGGGGGAAGCAATCAGCCCCAGCATTTT. Protein product: CASSPGGSNQPQHF.

This chain joins TRBV5-5 and TRBJ1-1, with 9 nucleotides matching TRBD1. This CDR3 spans 14 amino acids. Germline values: CDR1 SGHKS, CDR2 YYEKEE (reference sequence). The V and J ends lost 4 bases and 10 bases, in that order; junction bases with no gene match: 11. CDR3 sequence (DNA): TGTGCCAGCAGCGCCCCGGGACAGGGTCTCGTAGCTTTCTTT. It translates to CASSAPGQGLVAFF.

This sequence joins TRBV27 and TRBJ2-7; 7 bases are a match to TRBD1. V trimming: 3 bases; J trimming: 7 bases; junction bases outside the gene matches: 6. The CDR3 is 13 residues long. CDR1 MNHEY and CDR2 SMNVEV come from the germline V gene (reference sequence). The CDR3 protein is CASSFDRVGEQYF. The DNA of the CDR3 is TGTGCCAGCAGTTTCGACAGGGTAGGGGAGCAGTACTTC.

The chain uses TRBV10-3 and TRBJ2-2; D is ambiguous. This CDR3 is built from 11 residues. The germline V gene encodes CDR1 ENHRY and CDR2 SYGVKD. V was pared by 10 bases and J by 4 bases, with 7 bases between. The CDR3 region has the DNA TGTGCCACCACAGCCACCGGGGAGCTGTTTTTT. Translated, it gives CATTATGELFF.

The CDR3 nucleotides read TGTGCCAGTAGTATAGGACTAGCAAGGGGGTATGAGCAGTTCTTC. The encoded protein is CASSIGLARGYEQFF. The rearrangement joins TRBV19 to TRBJ2-1, with a tentative D call TRBD2 (7 bases). Germline values: CDR1 LNHDA, CDR2 SQIVND (reference sequence). This CDR3 is built from 15 residues. Trimming removed 1 base from V and 8 bases from J, with 15 bases in between.

V usage is TRBV4-3 and J usage is TRBJ2-1; 14 bases fit TRBD2. The germline V gene has CDR1 LGHNA and CDR2 YSLEER. The CDR3 sequence is 20 residues long. The junction had 21 bases not matched to a gene; V was cut back by 2 bases and J by 12 bases. The CDR3 nucleotides read TGCGCCAGCAGCCAACCTCGTTGGGGGACTAGCGGGAGATCGGGCGTTGGGCAGTTCTTC. It translates to CASSQPRWGTSGRSGVGQFF.